These T cell receptor beta chains were read from a single sample in a study of human T cells and chemical hapten exposure. One entry per CDR3 protein results from TCRdb running MiXCR on the RACE reads. The sample has about 97,000 distinct CDR3 sequences; roughly a quarter are singletons. The input for sequencing was whole blood, taken in connection with sensitization to the hapten diphenylcyclopropenone (DPC). These receptors originate from a man aged 40-55 years with alopecia areata. Some clones in this sample may be carry-over from other donors' samples. Both conserved end residues are part of each CDR3. D genes are given only for firm matches. The size entry is marked missing in some rows and otherwise reads once, few, many or a size class.

TRBV12-3/TRBV12-4,.,TRBJ1-3,.,CASTPRGRTGNTIYF,TGTGCCAGCACCCCCCGCGGGAGGACTGGAAACACCATATATTTT
TRBV11-2,.,TRBJ1-3,TRBD1,CASSPVWTGSLHTIYF,TGTGCCAGCAGCCCGGTTTGGACAGGGTCCCTGCACACCATATATTTT
TRBV7-2,.,TRBJ2-1,TRBD2,CASSLEIAGNNEQFF,TGTGCCAGCAGCTTAGAGATAGCGGGTAATAATGAGCAGTTCTTC
TRBV9,once,TRBJ2-1,.,CASSVVGGSYNEQFF,TGTGCCAGCAGCGTAGTTGGGGGCTCCTACAATGAGCAGTTCTTC
TRBV6-6,.,TRBJ2-1,TRBD2,CASSPGTSGSRGEQFF,TGTGCCAGCAGCCCCGGGACTAGCGGGAGTCGGGGTGAGCAGTTCTTC
TRBV27,large,TRBJ1-5,.,CASSFGGNNQPQHF,TGTGCCAGCAGTTTCGGGGGTAACAATCAGCCCCAGCATTTT
TRBV23-1,.,TRBJ1-4,.,CARGSVNEKLFF,TGCGCCAGGGGTTCGGTTAATGAAAAACTGTTTTTT
TRBV7-3,few,TRBJ2-1,TRBD1,CASSLIAGQGFGNEQFF,TGTGCCAGCAGCTTAATAGCGGGACAGGGGTTCGGCAATGAGCAGTTCTTC
TRBV6-5,.,TRBJ2-3,TRBD1,CASRGTGYTDTQYF,TGTGCCAGCAGGGGGACAGGTTACACAGATACGCAGTATTTT
TRBV12-3/TRBV12-4,few,TRBJ2-1,TRBD2,CASPSPGLAEYNEQFF,TGTGCCAGCCCGTCACCGGGGCTAGCGGAGTACAATGAGCAGTTCTTC
TRBV7-2,few,TRBJ2-3,.,CASSLLPSGTDTQYF,TGTGCCAGCAGCTTATTGCCTAGCGGCACAGATACGCAGTATTTT
TRBV20-1,few,TRBJ2-1,TRBD2,CSAVAGGTYNEQFF,TGCAGTGCGGTAGCGGGAGGTACCTACAATGAGCAGTTCTTC
TRBV5-1,few,TRBJ2-3,.,CASSLEPPPTDTQYF,TGCGCCAGCAGCTTGGAACCTCCGCCCACAGATACGCAGTATTTT
TRBV6-1,.,TRBJ1-6,TRBD1,CAGSGLGTDNSPLHF,TGTGCCGGCTCCGGGCTCGGGACAGATAATTCACCCCTCCACTTT
TRBV6-1,.,TRBJ1-5,.,CASSEGQNRQPQHF,TGTGCCAGCAGTGAAGGACAGAACCGACAGCCCCAGCATTTT
TRBV7-9,few,TRBJ2-2,.,CASSLGLAGRRTGELFF,TGTGCCAGCAGCTTGGGATTAGCAGGGAGGAGAACCGGGGAGCTGTTTTTT
TRBV12-3/TRBV12-4,.,TRBJ2-3,.,CASSSAGSTDTQYF,TGTGCCAGCAGTTCCGCCGGAAGCACAGATACGCAGTATTTT
TRBV25-1,.,TRBJ2-5,.,CASRGTRRYQETQYF,TGTGCCAGCAGAGGAACTAGGAGGTACCAAGAGACCCAGTACTTC
TRBV7-2,.,TRBJ1-1,.,CASSRMTVQEAFF,TGTGCCAGCAGCCGAATGACAGTTCAAGAAGCTTTCTTT
TRBV4-1,few,TRBJ2-6,.,CASSQLQGTLGANVLTF,TGCGCCAGCAGCCAACTCCAGGGTACGCTCGGGGCCAACGTCCTGACTTTC
TRBV7-9,.,TRBJ2-3,.,CASSFGFTDTQYF,TGTGCCAGCAGCTTTGGCTTCACAGATACGCAGTATTTT
TRBV18,many,TRBJ2-3,.,CASSPSTDTQYF,TGTGCCAGCTCTCCTAGCACAGATACGCAGTATTTT
TRBV7-2,.,TRBJ2-3,.,CASSLAIYTDTQYF,TGTGCCAGCAGCTTAGCCATTTACACAGATACGCAGTATTTT
TRBV3-1,.,TRBJ1-1,.,CASSQGRRDPFF,TGTGCCAGCAGCCAAGGGAGACGGGACCCTTTCTTT
TRBV7-9,.,TRBJ2-2,.,CASSSWTPNTGELFF,TGTGCCAGCAGCTCTTGGACACCCAACACCGGGGAGCTGTTTTTT
TRBV4-2,few,TRBJ2-2,.,CASSPGGGAVELFF,TGTGCCAGCAGCCCCGGCGGGGGCGCGGTGGAGCTGTTTTTT
TRBV28,few,TRBJ2-7,TRBD1,CASSPGTDSGEQYF,TGTGCCAGCAGTCCCGGGACAGACTCGGGGGAGCAGTACTTC
TRBV19,few,TRBJ2-1,TRBD2,CASSRRGSPQTSGSWNEQFF,TGTGCCAGTAGCCGTAGGGGGAGTCCCCAGACTAGCGGGAGTTGGAATGAGCAGTTCTTC
TRBV6-2/TRBV6-3,few,TRBJ1-5,TRBD1,CASSYLQGAYQPQHF,TGTGCCAGCAGTTACTTACAGGGGGCATATCAGCCCCAGCATTTT
TRBV29-1,.,TRBJ2-1,.,CSFRDSFTNEQFF,TGCAGCTTCCGGGACTCGTTCACCAATGAGCAGTTCTTC
TRBV6-5,medium-sized,TRBJ2-3,.,CASSDPSVGTQYF,TGTGCCAGCAGTGACCCTAGTGTCGGTACGCAGTATTTT
TRBV27,few,TRBJ2-5,.,CASSFGGDLLGAQYF,TGTGCCAGCAGTTTTGGAGGGGACTTACTGGGTGCCCAGTACTTC
TRBV25-1,.,TRBJ2-3,TRBD2,CASSESGLAGYTDTQYF,TGTGCCAGCAGTGAATCTGGGCTAGCGGGTTACACAGATACGCAGTATTTT
TRBV10-2,.,TRBJ2-3,.,CASSEAIRTDTQYF,TGCGCCAGCAGTGAGGCAATTCGCACAGATACGCAGTATTTT
TRBV4-3,.,TRBJ2-7,.,CASSQGLGGSYEQYF,TGCGCCAGCAGCCAGGGGTTAGGGGGGTCCTACGAGCAGTACTTC
TRBV28,few,TRBJ2-5,TRBD1,CASSLVGTAYQETQYF,TGTGCCAGCAGTTTGGTAGGGACAGCGTACCAAGAGACCCAGTACTTC
TRBV29-1,few,TRBJ2-4,.,CSVTGTQNIQYF,TGCAGCGTAACCGGGACTCAAAACATTCAGTACTTC
TRBV6-5,few,TRBJ1-2,.,CASSLWGTDGYTF,TGTGCCAGCAGTTTGTGGGGTACGGATGGCTACACCTTC
TRBV7-3,few,TRBJ2-7,.,CASSYGANGEQYF,TGTGCCAGCAGCTACGGGGCCAACGGGGAGCAGTACTTC
TRBV6-6,once,TRBJ2-3,.,CASSYPETGSDTQYF,TGTGCCAGCAGTTACCCAGAAACAGGGTCAGATACGCAGTATTTT
TRBV5-5,few,TRBJ2-7,TRBD2,CASSLILAGAYEQYF,TGTGCCAGCAGCTTGATACTAGCGGGGGCCTACGAGCAGTACTTC
TRBV20-1,.,TRBJ2-5,.,CSALTIIDAQETQYF,TGCAGTGCCCTGACTATCATCGACGCCCAAGAGACCCAGTACTTC
TRBV9,few,TRBJ2-3,.,CASSVREADTQYF,TGTGCCAGCAGCGTCAGAGAGGCAGATACGCAGTATTTT
TRBV7-9,few,TRBJ2-1,TRBD2,CASSFLSGGLAVPYNEQFF,TGTGCCAGCAGCTTTTTGTCGGGGGGACTAGCGGTGCCCTACAATGAGCAGTTCTTC
TRBV9,.,TRBJ2-7,.,CASSSGGDRSSYEQYF,TGTGCCAGCAGCTCAGGTGGGGACCGCAGCTCCTACGAGCAGTACTTC
TRBV28,.,TRBJ2-4,.,CASSLLTDLAKNIQYF,TGTGCCAGCAGCCTATTGACAGACCTAGCCAAAAACATTCAGTACTTC
TRBV20-1,.,TRBJ1-1,.,CSASFGQRNTEAFF,TGCAGTGCTTCCTTCGGACAGAGGAACACTGAAGCTTTCTTT
TRBV6-5,.,TRBJ1-1,.,CASSYITVEMNTEAFF,TGTGCCAGCAGTTACATCACCGTGGAAATGAACACTGAAGCTTTCTTT
TRBV19,medium-sized,TRBJ2-7,.,CASSVGLSQYEQYF,TGTGCCAGTAGTGTGGGACTGTCCCAATACGAGCAGTACTTC